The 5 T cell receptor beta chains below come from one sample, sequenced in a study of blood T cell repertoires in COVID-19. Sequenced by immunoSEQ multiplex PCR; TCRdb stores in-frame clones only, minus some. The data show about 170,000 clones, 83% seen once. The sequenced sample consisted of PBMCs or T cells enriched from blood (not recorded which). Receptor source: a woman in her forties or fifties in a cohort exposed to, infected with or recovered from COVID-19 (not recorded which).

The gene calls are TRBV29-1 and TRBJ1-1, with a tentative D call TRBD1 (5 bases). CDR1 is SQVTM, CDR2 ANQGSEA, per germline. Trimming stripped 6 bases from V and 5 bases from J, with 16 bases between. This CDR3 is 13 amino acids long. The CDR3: CSVETGLKTEAFF. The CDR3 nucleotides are TGCAGCGTGGAAACAGGTCTTAAGACTGAAGCTTTCTTT.

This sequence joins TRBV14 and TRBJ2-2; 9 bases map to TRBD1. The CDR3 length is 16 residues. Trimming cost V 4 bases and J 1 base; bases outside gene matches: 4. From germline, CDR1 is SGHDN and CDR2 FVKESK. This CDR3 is CASSPGTGRNTGELFF. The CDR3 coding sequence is TGTGCCAGCAGCCCTGGGACAGGGAGGAACACCGGGGAGCTGTTTTTT.

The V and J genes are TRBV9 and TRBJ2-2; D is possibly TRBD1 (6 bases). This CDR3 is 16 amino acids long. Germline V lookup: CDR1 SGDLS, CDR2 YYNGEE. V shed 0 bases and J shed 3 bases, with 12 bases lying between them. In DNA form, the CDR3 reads TGTGCCAGCAGCGTAGAGATGGGGGCCGACACCGGGGAGCTGTTTTTT. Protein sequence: CASSVEMGADTGELFF. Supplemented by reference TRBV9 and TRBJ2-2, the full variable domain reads DSGVTQTPKHLITATGQRVTLRCSPRSGDLSVYWYQQSLDQGLQFLIQYYNGEERAKGNILERFSAQQFPDLHSELNLSSLELGDSALYFCASSVEMGADTGELFFGEGSRLTVL.

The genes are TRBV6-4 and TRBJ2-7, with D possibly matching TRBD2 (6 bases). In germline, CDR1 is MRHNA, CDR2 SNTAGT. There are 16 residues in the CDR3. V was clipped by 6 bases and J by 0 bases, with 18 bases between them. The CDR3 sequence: CASRHTSYNRSYEQYF. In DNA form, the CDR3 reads TGTGCCAGCAGACACACTAGCTACAATCGCTCCTACGAGCAGTACTTC.

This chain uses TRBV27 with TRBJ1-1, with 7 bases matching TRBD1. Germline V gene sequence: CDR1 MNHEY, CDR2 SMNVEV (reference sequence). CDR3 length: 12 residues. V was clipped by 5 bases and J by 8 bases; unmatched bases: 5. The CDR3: CASSDRQGEAFF. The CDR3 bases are TGTGCCAGCAGTGATCGACAGGGCGAAGCTTTCTTT.